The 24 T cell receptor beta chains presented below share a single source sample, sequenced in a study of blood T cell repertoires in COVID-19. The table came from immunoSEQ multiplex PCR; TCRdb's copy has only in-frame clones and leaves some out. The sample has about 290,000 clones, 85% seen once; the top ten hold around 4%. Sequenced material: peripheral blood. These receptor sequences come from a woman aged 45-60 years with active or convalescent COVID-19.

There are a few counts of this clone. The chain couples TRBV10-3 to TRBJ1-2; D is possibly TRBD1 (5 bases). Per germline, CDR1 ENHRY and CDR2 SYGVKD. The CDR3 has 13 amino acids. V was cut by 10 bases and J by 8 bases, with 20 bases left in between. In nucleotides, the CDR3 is TGTGCCACGACCGCTATGACAGTTGAGGGCTACACCTTC. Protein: CATTAMTVEGYTF.

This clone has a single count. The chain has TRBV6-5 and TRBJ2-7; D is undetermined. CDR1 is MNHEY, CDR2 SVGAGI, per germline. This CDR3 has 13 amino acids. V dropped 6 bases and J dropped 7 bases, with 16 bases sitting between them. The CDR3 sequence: CASRTSGSGEQYF. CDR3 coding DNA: TGTGCCAGCAGGACAAGTGGGTCTGGGGAGCAGTACTTC.

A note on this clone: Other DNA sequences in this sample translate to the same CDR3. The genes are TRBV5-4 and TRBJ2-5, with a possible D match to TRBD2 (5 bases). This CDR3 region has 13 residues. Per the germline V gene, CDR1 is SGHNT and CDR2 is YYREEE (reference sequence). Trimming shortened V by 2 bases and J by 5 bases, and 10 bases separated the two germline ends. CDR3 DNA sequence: TGTGCCAGCAGCTTTAGGTCGGGGGAGACCCAGTACTTC. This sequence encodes CASSFRSGETQYF.

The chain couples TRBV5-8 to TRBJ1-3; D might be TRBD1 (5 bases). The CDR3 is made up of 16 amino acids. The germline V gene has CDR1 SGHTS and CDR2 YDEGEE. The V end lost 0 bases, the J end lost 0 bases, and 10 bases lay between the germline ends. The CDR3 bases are TGTGCCAGCAGCTTGGCGGGACTTAGCTCTGGAAACACCATATATTTT. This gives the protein CASSLAGLSSGNTIYF.

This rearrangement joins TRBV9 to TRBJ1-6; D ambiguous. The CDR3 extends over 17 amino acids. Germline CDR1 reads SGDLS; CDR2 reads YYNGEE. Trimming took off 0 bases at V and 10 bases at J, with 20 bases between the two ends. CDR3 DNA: TGTGCCAGCAGCGTAGGGGCAGACACTCCCTTCCCATCACCCCTCCACTTT. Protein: CASSVGADTPFPSPLHF.

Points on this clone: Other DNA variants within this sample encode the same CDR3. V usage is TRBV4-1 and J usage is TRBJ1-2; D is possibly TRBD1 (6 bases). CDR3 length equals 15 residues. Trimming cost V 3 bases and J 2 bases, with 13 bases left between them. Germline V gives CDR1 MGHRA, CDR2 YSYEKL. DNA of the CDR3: TGCGCCAGCAGCCAGCCCACAGGGACCAACTATGGCTACACCTTC. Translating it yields CASSQPTGTNYGYTF.

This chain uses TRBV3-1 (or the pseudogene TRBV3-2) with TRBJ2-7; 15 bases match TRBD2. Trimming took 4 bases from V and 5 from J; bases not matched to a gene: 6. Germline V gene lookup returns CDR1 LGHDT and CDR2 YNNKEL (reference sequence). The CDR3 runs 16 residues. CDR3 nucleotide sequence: TGTGCCAGCAGCCGACGGACTAGCGGGAGGGGCCACGAGCAGTACTTC. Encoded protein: CASSRRTSGRGHEQYF.

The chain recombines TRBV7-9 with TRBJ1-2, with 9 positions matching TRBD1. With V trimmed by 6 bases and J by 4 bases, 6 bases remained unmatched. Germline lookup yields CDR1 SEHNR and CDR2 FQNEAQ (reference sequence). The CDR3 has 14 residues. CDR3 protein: CASRGQGRLYGYTF. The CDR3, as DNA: TGTGCCAGCAGGGGACAGGGACGTCTCTATGGCTACACCTTC. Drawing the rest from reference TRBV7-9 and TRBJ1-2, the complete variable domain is DTGVSQNPRHKITKRGQNVTFRCDPISEHNRLYWYRQTLGQGPEFLTYFQNEAQLEKSRLLSDRFSAERPKGSFSTLEIQRTEQGDSAMYLCASRGQGRLYGYTFGSGTRLTVV.

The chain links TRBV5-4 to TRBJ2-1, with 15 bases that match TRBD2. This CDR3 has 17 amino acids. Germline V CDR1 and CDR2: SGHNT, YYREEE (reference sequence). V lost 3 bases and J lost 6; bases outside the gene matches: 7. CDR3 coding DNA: TGTGCCAGCAGCTCGAGGACTAGCGGGAGGGCCGTCAATGAGCAGTTCTTC. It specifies CASSSRTSGRAVNEQFF.

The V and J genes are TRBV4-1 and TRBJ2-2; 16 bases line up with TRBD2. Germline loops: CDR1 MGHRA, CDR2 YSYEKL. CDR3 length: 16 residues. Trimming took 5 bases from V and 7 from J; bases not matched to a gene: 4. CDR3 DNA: TGCGCCAGCAGCGGGACTAGCGGGAGGGCCGTCGGGGAGCTGTTTTTT. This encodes CASSGTSGRAVGELFF.

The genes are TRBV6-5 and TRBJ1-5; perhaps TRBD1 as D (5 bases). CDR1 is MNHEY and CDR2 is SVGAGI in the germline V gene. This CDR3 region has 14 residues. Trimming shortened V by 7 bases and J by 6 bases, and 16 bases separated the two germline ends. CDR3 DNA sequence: TGTGCCAGCATAGATGGGGGGTCGGGTCAGCCCCAGCATTTT. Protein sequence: CASIDGGSGQPQHF.

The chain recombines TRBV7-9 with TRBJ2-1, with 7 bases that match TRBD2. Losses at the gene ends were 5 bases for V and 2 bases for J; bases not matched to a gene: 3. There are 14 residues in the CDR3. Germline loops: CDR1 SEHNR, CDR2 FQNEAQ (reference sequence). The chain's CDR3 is CASSPGTTYNEQFF. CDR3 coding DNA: TGTGCCAGCAGCCCGGGGACTACCTACAATGAGCAGTTCTTC.

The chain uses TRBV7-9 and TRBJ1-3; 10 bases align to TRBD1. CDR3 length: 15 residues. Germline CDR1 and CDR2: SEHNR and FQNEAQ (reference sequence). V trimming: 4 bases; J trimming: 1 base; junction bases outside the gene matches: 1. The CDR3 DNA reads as TGTGCCAGCAGCTCGGGACAGGGGTCTGGAAACACCATATATTTT. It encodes CASSSGQGSGNTIYF. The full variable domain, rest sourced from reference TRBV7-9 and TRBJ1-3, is DTGVSQNPRHKITKRGQNVTFRCDPISEHNRLYWYRQTLGQGPEFLTYFQNEAQLEKSRLLSDRFSAERPKGSFSTLEIQRTEQGDSAMYLCASSSGQGSGNTIYFGEGSWLTVV.

DNA for the CDR3: TGTGCCAGCAGTGAAGGTCTAGCGGGAGAGCAGTACTTC. It encodes CASSEGLAGEQYF. This chain uses TRBV6-1 with TRBJ2-7; TRBD2 matches at 9 bases. There are 13 residues in the CDR3. CDR1 is MNHNS and CDR2 is SASEGT in the germline V gene. V lost 1 base, J lost 7 bases, and 2 bases stayed unmatched.

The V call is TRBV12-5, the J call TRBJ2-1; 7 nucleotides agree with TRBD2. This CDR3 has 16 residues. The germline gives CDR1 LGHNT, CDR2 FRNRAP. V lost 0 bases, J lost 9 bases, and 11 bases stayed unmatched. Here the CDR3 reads CASGLVGVGGPSEQFF. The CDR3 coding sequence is TGTGCTAGTGGTTTGGTAGGCGTGGGAGGGCCGAGTGAGCAGTTCTTC.

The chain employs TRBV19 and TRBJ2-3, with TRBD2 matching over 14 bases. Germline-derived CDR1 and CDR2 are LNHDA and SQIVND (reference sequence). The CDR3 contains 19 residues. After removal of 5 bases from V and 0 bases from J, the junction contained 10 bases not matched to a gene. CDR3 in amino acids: CASSPRLAGGLTSTDTQYF. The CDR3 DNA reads TGTGCCAGTAGTCCACGACTAGCGGGAGGGCTAACTAGCACAGATACGCAGTATTTT. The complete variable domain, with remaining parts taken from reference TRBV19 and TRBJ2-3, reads DGGITQSPKYLFRKEGQNVTLSCEQNLNHDAMYWYRQDPGQGLRLIYYSQIVNDFQKGDIAEGYSVSREKKESFPLTVTSAQKNPTAFYLCASSPRLAGGLTSTDTQYFGPGTRLTVL.

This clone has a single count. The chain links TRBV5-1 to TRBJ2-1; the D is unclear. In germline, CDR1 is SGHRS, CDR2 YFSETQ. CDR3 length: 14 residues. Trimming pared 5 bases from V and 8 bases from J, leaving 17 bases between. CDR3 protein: CASRPIPPQDEQFF. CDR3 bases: TGCGCCAGCAGGCCGATACCCCCACAAGATGAGCAGTTCTTC. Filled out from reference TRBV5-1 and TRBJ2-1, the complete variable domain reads KAGVTQTPRYLIKTRGQQVTLSCSPISGHRSVSWYQQTPGQGLQFLFEYFSETQRNKGNFPGRFSGRQFSNSRSEMNVSTLELGDSALYLCASRPIPPQDEQFFGPGTRLTVL.

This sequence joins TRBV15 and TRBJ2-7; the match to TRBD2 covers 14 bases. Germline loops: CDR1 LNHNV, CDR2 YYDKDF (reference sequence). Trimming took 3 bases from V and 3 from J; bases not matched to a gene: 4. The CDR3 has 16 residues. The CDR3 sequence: CATSRRLAGGNYEQYF. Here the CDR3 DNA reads TGTGCCACCAGCAGGAGACTAGCGGGAGGGAACTACGAGCAGTACTTC. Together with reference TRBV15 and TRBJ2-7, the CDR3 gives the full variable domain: DAMVIQNPRYQVTQFGKPVTLSCSQTLNHNVMYWYQQKSSQAPKLLFHYYDKDFNNEADTPDNFQSRRPNTSFCFLDIRSPGLGDTAMYLCATSRRLAGGNYEQYFGPGTRLTVT.

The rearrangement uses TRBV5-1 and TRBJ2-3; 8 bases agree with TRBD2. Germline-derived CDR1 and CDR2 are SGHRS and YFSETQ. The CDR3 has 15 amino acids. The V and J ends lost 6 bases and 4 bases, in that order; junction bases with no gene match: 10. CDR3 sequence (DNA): TGCGCCAGCATACGGACGAGCGGGAGCGCAGATACGCAGTATTTT. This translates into CASIRTSGSADTQYF.

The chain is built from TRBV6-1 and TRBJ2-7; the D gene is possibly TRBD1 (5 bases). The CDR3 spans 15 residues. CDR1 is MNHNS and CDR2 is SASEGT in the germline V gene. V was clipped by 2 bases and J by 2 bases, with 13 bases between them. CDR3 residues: CASSEKDTPTYEQYF. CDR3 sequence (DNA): TGTGCCAGCAGTGAAAAGGACACACCTACCTACGAGCAGTACTTC.

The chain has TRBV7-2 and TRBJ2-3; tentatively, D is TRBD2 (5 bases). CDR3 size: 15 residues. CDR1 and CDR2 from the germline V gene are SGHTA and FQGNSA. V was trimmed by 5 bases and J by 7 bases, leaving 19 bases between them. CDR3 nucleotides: TGTGCCAGCAGCATCTCTAGTTTCGGGATGTATACGCAGTATTTT. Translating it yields CASSISSFGMYTQYF.

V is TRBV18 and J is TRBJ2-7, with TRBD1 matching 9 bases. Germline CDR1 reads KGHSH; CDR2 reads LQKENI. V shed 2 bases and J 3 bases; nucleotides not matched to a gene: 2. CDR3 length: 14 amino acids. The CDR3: CASSPVTGGYEQYF. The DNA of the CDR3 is TGTGCCAGCTCACCAGTGACAGGGGGCTACGAGCAGTACTTC. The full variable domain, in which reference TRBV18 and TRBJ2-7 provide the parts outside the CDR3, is NAGVMQNPRHLVRRRGQEARLRCSPMKGHSHVYWYRQLPEEGLKFMVYLQKENIIDESGMPKERFSAEFPKEGPSILRIQQVVRGDSAAYFCASSPVTGGYEQYFGPGTRLTVT.

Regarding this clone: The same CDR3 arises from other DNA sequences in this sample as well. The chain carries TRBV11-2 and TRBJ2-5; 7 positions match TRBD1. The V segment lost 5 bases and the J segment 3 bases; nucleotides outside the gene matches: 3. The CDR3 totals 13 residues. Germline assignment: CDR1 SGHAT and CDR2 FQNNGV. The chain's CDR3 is CASSPDREETQYF. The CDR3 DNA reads TGTGCCAGCAGCCCCGACAGGGAAGAGACCCAGTACTTC.

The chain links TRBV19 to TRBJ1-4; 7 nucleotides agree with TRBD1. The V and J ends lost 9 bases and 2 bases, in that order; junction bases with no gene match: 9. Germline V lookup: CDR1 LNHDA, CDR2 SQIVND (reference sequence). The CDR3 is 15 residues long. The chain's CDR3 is CASREGGKTNEKLFF. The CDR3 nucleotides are TGTGCCAGCCGGGAAGGGGGCAAGACTAATGAAAAACTGTTTTTT. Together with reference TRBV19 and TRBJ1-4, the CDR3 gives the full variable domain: DGGITQSPKYLFRKEGQNVTLSCEQNLNHDAMYWYRQDPGQGLRLIYYSQIVNDFQKGDIAEGYSVSREKKESFPLTVTSAQKNPTAFYLCASREGGKTNEKLFFGSGTQLSVL.